Listed here are 12 T cell receptor beta chains from one sample, sequenced in a study of molecular identifiers for immune sequencing clone quantification. MiXCR, applied by TCRdb to the PCR reads, yields one record per CDR3 protein. The sample has about 640,000 distinct CDR3 sequences, about 20% seen once. Sample: naive CD8+ T cells from blood, with Jurkat cell RNA spiked in. Subset: FACS-sorted CD8+CD4-CCR7+CD45RA+ naive T cells. The source of these receptors is a human donor in good health. Some libraries in this study had Jurkat cell RNA spiked in.

This clonotype was seen only a few times. The genes are TRBV27 and TRBJ2-5; D might be TRBD1 (7 bases). Per the germline V gene, CDR1 is MNHEY and CDR2 is SMNVEV (reference sequence). The CDR3 consists of 16 residues. V was clipped by 2 bases and J by 5 bases, with 18 bases between them. DNA of the CDR3: TGTGCCAGCAGTTTAGGGTCAGACAGGGCGGGGGAGACCCAGTACTTC. It yields the protein CASSLGSDRAGETQYF.

This clonotype was seen more than once but under ten times. The chain recombines TRBV11-2 with TRBJ1-1; 7 positions match TRBD1. The length of the CDR3 is 15 residues. V dropped 5 bases and J dropped 5; count of bases not matched to a gene: 11. In germline, CDR1 is SGHAT, CDR2 FQNNGV. The DNA of the CDR3 is TGTGCCAGCAGCCCCCTCAGACAGGGAGGAACTGAAGCTTTCTTT. This gives the protein CASSPLRQGGTEAFF.

This clonotype was counted ten times or more. The chain uses TRBV6-6 and TRBJ2-3; TRBD2 matches 11 bases. V shed 2 bases and J 4 bases; nucleotides not matched to a gene: 5. Germline loops: CDR1 MNHNY, CDR2 SVGAGI (reference sequence). This CDR3 region has 16 residues. The CDR3 protein is CASSYGSGRAADTQYF. In DNA, the CDR3 is TGTGCCAGCAGTTACGGTAGCGGGAGGGCCGCAGATACGCAGTATTTT.

The sample holds a few counts of this clonotype. The chain recombines TRBV11-2 with TRBJ2-1; D possibly corresponds to TRBD2 (6 bases). Trimming left V 5 bases short and J 8 bases short, with 13 bases between. CDR3 size: 13 residues. Per germline, CDR1 SGHAT and CDR2 FQNNGV. The CDR3 coding sequence is TGTGCCAGCAGCCAACCGGGAGTAGATGAGCAGTTCTTC. Amino acid sequence: CASSQPGVDEQFF.

This clonotype has a count of ten or more. The V gene is TRBV19, the J gene TRBJ2-2, with D perhaps matching TRBD2 (5 bases). Germline V gene lookup returns CDR1 LNHDA and CDR2 SQIVND (reference sequence). The V end was cut by 8 bases, the J end by 4 bases, with 11 bases between. The CDR3 contains 13 residues. CDR3 residues: CASLARATGELFF. The CDR3, as DNA: TGTGCCAGTCTAGCCCGGGCCACCGGGGAGCTGTTTTTT.

V is TRBV28 and J is TRBJ1-2; TRBD1 is a possible D gene (6 bases). The V end lost 2 bases, the J end lost 2 bases, and 9 bases lay between the germline ends. Germline assignment: CDR1 MDHEN and CDR2 SYDVKM. This CDR3 is built from 14 residues. The CDR3: CASSLTGRNYGYTF. The CDR3, as DNA: TGTGCCAGCAGTTTAACAGGGAGAAACTATGGCTACACCTTC.

This clonotype appeared many times. The gene calls are TRBV12-3 or TRBV12-4 and TRBJ2-1; 10 bases map to TRBD2. V lost 4 bases and J lost 7; bases outside the gene matches: 10. This CDR3 has 16 residues. The CDR3 region has the DNA TGTGCCAGCAGTTCCTCAGCGGGGGGGCCGGGTAATGAGCAGTTCTTC. Protein: CASSSSAGGPGNEQFF.

This clonotype showed up many times. This rearrangement joins TRBV4-3 to TRBJ2-7, with D perhaps TRBD2 (7 bases). Per the germline V gene, CDR1 is LGHNA and CDR2 is YSLEER. The CDR3 sequence is 15 residues long. V was pared by 3 bases and J by 7 bases, with 19 bases between. The CDR3 region has the DNA TGCGCCAGCAGCCACTACTGGGGGGGGGCAAGAGAGCAGTACTTC. Protein sequence: CASSHYWGGAREQYF.

This clonotype was observed many times. The chain employs TRBV28 and TRBJ2-3; D unclear. Germline lookup yields CDR1 MDHEN and CDR2 SYDVKM. With 2 bases removed from V and 2 bases from J, the gap between germline ends came to 14 bases. There are 16 residues in the CDR3. The chain's CDR3 is CASSLPRTKITDTQYF. Written as DNA, the CDR3 is TGTGCCAGCAGTTTACCCAGGACCAAAATCACAGATACGCAGTATTTT.

The J gene is TRBJ2-2, the V gene TRBV2; maybe TRBD1 (6 bases). The CDR3 is made up of 16 amino acids. Trimming took 6 bases from V and 1 from J, leaving 15 bases between them. The germline CDR1 and CDR2 sequences are SNHLY and FYNNEI. DNA of the CDR3: TGTGCCAGCAGCGAGTCAACAGGGTGGAACACCGGGGAGCTGTTTTTT. Translation: CASSESTGWNTGELFF.

This clonotype was detected many times. The V and J genes are TRBV29-1 and TRBJ2-7, with 8 bases matching TRBD1. Germline V gene lookup returns CDR1 SQVTM and CDR2 ANQGSEA. This CDR3 is 16 amino acids long. J was trimmed by 4 bases and V by 1 base; bases with no gene match: 12. CDR3 nucleotides: TGCAGCGTTGAAGTAGGTGATTTGACAGGGGATTACGAGCAGTACTTC. Its protein product is CSVEVGDLTGDYEQYF.

About this clonotype itself: This may stem from a read error, because a much larger clone lies one nucleotide away. The missing conserved phenylalanine or tryptophan at the end of this CDR3 makes a read error likely. The chain joins TRBV28 to TRBJ2-5; TRBD2 agrees at 7 bases. The CDR3 extends over 15 amino acids. The germline gives CDR1 MDHEN, CDR2 SYDVKM. J gave up 5 bases and V 5 bases, and 11 bases lay outside the gene matches. The CDR3 region is CASSPHRGGSETQYL. For the CDR3, the DNA is TGTGCCAGCAGTCCCCATAGGGGAGGGTCGGAGACCCAGTACCTC.